These 21 T cell receptor beta chains share one sample of origin, sequenced in a study of Ad26.COV2.S vaccination and SARS-CoV-2 variants. The treatment: roughly 18 received Ad26.COV2.S at low or high dose, single or two shots; 5 received placebo; per-sample allocation not given. Day 63 following the first vaccine or placebo injection was when the samples were taken. The data were produced by immunoSEQ multiplex PCR, yet TCRdb's version contains in-frame clones alone and is incomplete. The sample includes 430,000 or so clones, 89% of them seen just once. This sample comprised peripheral blood, obtained in a trial of Ad26.COV2.S vaccine versus placebo. The receptors derive from a person aged 18-65 years who received the Ad26.COV2.S COVID-19 vaccine or a placebo.

The count of this clone is one. The chain employs TRBV2 and TRBJ1-2; tentative D call: TRBD1 (5 bases). This CDR3 contains 15 residues. Per the germline V gene, CDR1 is SNHLY and CDR2 is FYNNEI. Trimming took 6 bases from V and 0 from J, leaving 14 bases between them. The CDR3 DNA reads as TGTGCCAGCAGCGGGGATAGACAGTCTAACTATGGCTACACCTTC. Its protein product is CASSGDRQSNYGYTF.

V and J are TRBV4-2 and TRBJ1-5; D remains unclear. The CDR3 loop spans 14 amino acids. V was shortened by 1 base and J by 1 base, with 5 bases between the two germline ends. Germline CDR1 LGHNA, CDR2 YNFKEQ. The CDR3 nucleotides read TGTGCCAGCAGCCAAGGAGGGAGCAATCAGCCCCAGCATTTT. This gives the protein CASSQGGSNQPQHF.

This clone was counted a single time. The chain is built from TRBV4-2 and TRBJ1-2; unclear D gene. The ends were cut back, 0 bases at V and 4 bases at J, with 6 bases in the middle. The CDR3 spans 13 residues. Per the germline V gene, CDR1 is LGHNA and CDR2 is YNFKEQ. The CDR3 DNA is TGTGCCAGCAGCCAAGAGCCATTCTATGGCTACACCTTC. Protein product: CASSQEPFYGYTF.

The CDR3 DNA reads as TGTGCCAGCAGCCTAGGGACACCCACAGATACGCAGTATTTT. Protein product: CASSLGTPTDTQYF. The chain carries TRBV7-3 and TRBJ2-3; a possible D gene is TRBD1 (6 bases). Germline CDR1 SGHTA, CDR2 FQGTGA. V shed 5 bases and J shed 2 bases, with 11 bases lying between them. CDR3 length: 14 residues.

Only one count was recorded for this clone. The genes are TRBV5-4 and TRBJ2-7; 12 nucleotides match TRBD2. This CDR3 is 16 amino acids long. V lost 2 bases to trimming and J lost 1 base; unmatched junction nucleotides: 4. Germline CDR1 reads SGHNT; CDR2 reads YYREEE (reference sequence). This CDR3 reads CASSFRLAGESYEQYV. CDR3 nucleotides: TGTGCCAGCAGCTTCCGACTAGCGGGAGAGTCCTACGAGCAGTACGTC.

This clone turned up a few times. The sample contains more than one DNA sequence encoding this CDR3. The chain uses TRBV7-2 and TRBJ1-2; 7 bases are shared with TRBD1. CDR3 length: 14 residues. The junction had 5 bases not matched to a gene; V was cut back by 2 bases and J by 5 bases. The germline gives CDR1 SGHTA, CDR2 FQGNSA. The CDR3 sequence is CASSLRTGNYGYTF. Written as DNA, the CDR3 is TGTGCCAGCAGCTTACGGACAGGAAATTATGGCTACACCTTC.

The V call is TRBV9, the J call TRBJ1-2; 7 positions agree with TRBD1. The CDR3 contains 15 residues. Trimming took 3 bases from V and 8 from J; bases not matched to a gene: 13. Germline V lookup: CDR1 SGDLS, CDR2 YYNGEE. CDR3 in amino acids: CASSANGQDRHGYTF. The CDR3 DNA sequence: TGTGCCAGCAGCGCCAACGGACAGGACAGGCACGGCTACACCTTC.

In the case of this clone: Other DNA sequences from this sample encode an identical CDR3 as well. This chain uses TRBV28 with TRBJ1-2; D gene ambiguous. Trimming cost V 3 bases and J 5 bases, with 7 bases left between them. The CDR3 totals 12 residues. Germline V gene lookup returns CDR1 MDHEN and CDR2 SYDVKM. CDR3 coding DNA: TGTGCCAGCAGTTTGGGAGGTTATGGCTACACCTTC. Translating gives CASSLGGYGYTF.

This sequence joins TRBV7-6 and TRBJ2-1, with a tentative D call TRBD2 (6 bases). The germline gives CDR1 SGHVS, CDR2 FNYEAQ. V was trimmed by 4 bases and J by 10 bases, leaving 14 bases between them. The CDR3 totals 13 residues. CDR3 in amino acids: CASSSFSSEEQFF. The CDR3 bases are TGTGCCAGCAGCTCCTTTTCTAGCGAGGAGCAGTTCTTC.

The J gene is TRBJ2-5, the V gene TRBV7-9, with 8 bases matching TRBD1. This CDR3 comprises 13 residues. In germline, CDR1 is SEHNR, CDR2 FQNEAQ (reference sequence). Trimming removed 4 bases from V and 4 bases from J; junction bases left unmatched: 2. The CDR3 DNA reads TGTGCCAGCAGCTCAGGACAGGGAGAGACCCAGTACTTC. Protein: CASSSGQGETQYF.

A single count supports this clone. The chain carries TRBV3-1 (or the pseudogene TRBV3-2) and TRBJ1-1, with 7 bases that match TRBD1. Unmatched junction bases numbered 7, after V lost 5 bases and J lost 4 bases. The CDR3 runs to 14 residues. CDR1 is LGHDT and CDR2 is YNNKEL in the germline V gene (reference sequence). The DNA of the CDR3 is TGTGCCAGCAGCTGGGGAGGGGGCGTCACTGAAGCTTTCTTT. It translates to CASSWGGGVTEAFF.

The rearrangement joins TRBV28 to TRBJ2-1; 7 nucleotides align to TRBD1. This CDR3 is built from 17 residues. V trimming: 6 bases; J trimming: 4 bases; junction bases outside the gene matches: 15. Germline CDR1 and CDR2: MDHEN and SYDVKM. The CDR3 region has the DNA TGTGCCAGCAGGACCGTTACAGGGGTTATGGTATACAATGAGCAGTTCTTC. Its protein is CASRTVTGVMVYNEQFF.

The chain carries TRBV7-3 and TRBJ1-1, with D tentatively TRBD1 (5 bases). The CDR3 spans 13 residues. Per the germline V gene, CDR1 is SGHTA and CDR2 is FQGTGA. The V end lost 0 bases, the J end lost 8 bases, and 10 bases lay between the germline ends. The CDR3 is CASSLTWDGEAFF. The CDR3 DNA sequence: TGTGCCAGCAGCTTAACTTGGGACGGAGAAGCTTTCTTT.

This clone appeared a few times. The J gene is TRBJ2-7, the V gene TRBV5-1; D may be TRBD1 or TRBD2 (5 bases each). Germline CDR1 and CDR2: SGHRS and YFSETQ. V was shortened by 4 bases and J by 5 bases, with 16 bases between the two germline ends. The CDR3 consists of 14 residues. This chain's CDR3 is CASSPAGAGDEQYV. The DNA for the CDR3 is TGCGCCAGCAGCCCTGCCGGGGCTGGGGACGAGCAGTACGTC.

As concerns this clone: One end of the junction is discordant with germline, which a read error may explain. This sequence joins TRBV7-2 and TRBJ1-2; D is uncertain. The CDR3 runs 17 residues. Germline V gene data show CDR1 as SGHTA and CDR2 as FQGNSA. CDR3 in DNA: TGTGCCAGCACCTTAGACCTTGAGACGGCTTCTAACTATGGCTACACCTTC. This gives the protein CASTLDLETASNYGYTF.

This clone has only a few counts. J is TRBJ1-3 and V is TRBV4-2, with D unresolved. The V gene lost 1 base and the J gene lost 3 bases, with 4 bases spanning the gap. This CDR3 is built from 13 residues. CDR1 and CDR2 from the germline V gene are LGHNA and YNFKEQ. CDR3 loop: CASSQVVGNTIYF. The CDR3 nucleotides read TGTGCCAGCAGCCAAGTGGTTGGAAACACCATATATTTT.

The chain's CDR3 is CASSVQGGLSSYNEQFF. The CDR3 DNA sequence: TGCGCCAGCAGCGTCCAAGGGGGTCTGAGCTCCTACAATGAGCAGTTCTTC. This chain connects TRBV5-1 to TRBJ2-1, with D possibly TRBD1 on 6 matching bases. The CDR3 covers 17 residues. The germline V and J ends were trimmed by 4 bases and 0 bases, with 17 bases remaining between them. CDR1 is SGHRS, CDR2 YFSETQ, per germline.

The sample holds a few counts of this clone. This sequence joins TRBV7-3 and TRBJ2-3, with D tentatively TRBD1 or TRBD2 (6 bases each). The ends were cut back, 2 bases at V and 3 bases at J, with 15 bases in the middle. Germline CDR1 SGHTA, CDR2 FQGTGA. CDR3 length: 16 residues. CDR3 loop: CASSLYGGGQTDTQYF. The CDR3 DNA is TGTGCCAGCAGCTTATACGGAGGGGGGCAAACAGATACGCAGTATTTT.

The gene calls are TRBV9 and TRBJ1-1; 7 bases fit TRBD1. Germline V gene lookup returns CDR1 SGDLS and CDR2 YYNGEE. The CDR3 consists of 18 residues. The ends lost 8 bases at V and 0 bases at J; junction bases unmatched: 19. The CDR3 DNA sequence: TGTGCCAGAGAGACCCGCCCGTCCCGGGACAGCGTGAACACTGAAGCTTTCTTT. Translating it yields CARETRPSRDSVNTEAFF.

This chain links TRBV13 with TRBJ2-2, with 11 bases matching TRBD2. Germline loops: CDR1 PRHDT, CDR2 FYEKMQ (reference sequence). The CDR3 runs 16 residues. After removal of 2 bases from V and 6 bases from J, the junction contained 5 bases not matched to a gene. The CDR3 loop is CASSLLELAGAGELFF. The CDR3 DNA reads TGTGCCAGCAGCTTACTAGAACTAGCGGGAGCCGGGGAGCTGTTTTTT.

Turning to this clone: At the DNA level, this CDR3 is encoded by other sequences in the same sample as well. The chain combines TRBV7-2 with TRBJ1-2; no reliable D call. The CDR3 covers 12 residues. CDR1 and CDR2 (germline): SGHTA, FQGNSA. Between the trimmed V and J ends, which lost 2 bases and 4 bases, there was a span of 5 bases. CDR3 bases: TGTGCCAGCAGCTTATTTTCCTATGGCTACACCTTC. Its translation: CASSLFSYGYTF. The full variable domain, completed using reference TRBV7-2 and TRBJ1-2, is GAGVSQSPSNKVTEKGKDVELRCDPISGHTALYWYRQSLGQGLEFLIYFQGNSAPDKSGLPSDRFSAERTGGSVSTLTIQRTQQEDSAVYLCASSLFSYGYTFGSGTRLTVV.